These T cell receptor beta chains were read from a single sample in a study of blood T cell repertoires in COVID-19. TCRdb's table, derived via immunoSEQ multiplex PCR, lists solely in-frame clones and lacks some. The sample includes about 130,000 clones, approximately 89% of them seen just once. Input material: peripheral blood. The receptors shown here come from a woman aged 70 to 79 with COVID-19, enrolled during active disease. Both conserved end residues are part of each CDR3. Fields, in order: D gene, clone size, J gene, V gene, CDR3 DNA, CDR3 protein. D genes are given only for firm matches. Some rows mark clone size as missing; the rest say once, few, many or name a class of expanded clone.

>TRBD2|.|TRBJ2-5|TRBV3-1/TRBV3-2
TGTGCCAGCAGCCAAGAGCAGACTAGCAAAGAGACCCAGTACTTC
CASSQEQTSKETQYF
>.|.|TRBJ2-3|TRBV2
TGTGCCAGCAGAACCTCCAGGGCAAATACGCAGTATTTT
CASRTSRANTQYF
>TRBD1|.|TRBJ1-2|TRBV5-8
TGTGCCAGCAGCCCCGGGACAGGGAGGATCTATGGCTACACCTTC
CASSPGTGRIYGYTF
>.|.|TRBJ2-2|TRBV6-4
TGTGCCAGCAAATCCGGGACATCGACCGGGGAGCTGTTTTTT
CASKSGTSTGELFF
>.|.|TRBJ2-7|TRBV2
TGTGCCAGCAGCTACAGTTACGAGCAGTACTTC
CASSYSYEQYF
>.|.|TRBJ1-4|TRBV19
TGTGCCACCGAGGGGAGGGAAAAACTGTTTTTT
CATEGREKLFF
>.|.|TRBJ1-1|TRBV21-1
TGTGCCAGCGCCCGGGACCCGGGGGACACTGAAGCTTTCTTT
CASARDPGDTEAFF
>TRBD1|.|TRBJ2-3|TRBV29-1
TGCAGCGTTGAAGGTTATGGTGGCCAGGGGGTTGCAGATACGCAGTATTTT
CSVEGYGGQGVADTQYF
>.|.|TRBJ1-5|TRBV19
TGTGCCAGTAGTATAGACGCAGGGCGAAATCAGCCCCAGCATTTT
CASSIDAGRNQPQHF
>TRBD2|.|TRBJ2-7|TRBV5-1
TGCGCCAGCAGCTTGGCCGGGGGGAACGAGCAGTACTTC
CASSLAGGNEQYF
>.|once|TRBJ1-5|TRBV28
TGTGCCAGCGATCAAGGGAGGGGCAATCAGCCCCAGCATTTT
CASDQGRGNQPQHF
>.|.|TRBJ2-7|TRBV28
TGTGCCAGCAGACGGACGGCTTCAGGGTTCGAGCAGTACTTC
CASRRTASGFEQYF
>.|few|TRBJ2-3|TRBV4-1
TGCGCCAGCAGCCACCAGGGTGGATGGGGGGGCTCGGCAGATACGCAGTATTTT
CASSHQGGWGGSADTQYF
>.|.|TRBJ1-5|TRBV28
TGTGCCAGCAGCGGACAGCAGGATAGCAATCAGCCCCAGCATTTT
CASSGQQDSNQPQHF
>TRBD1|.|TRBJ1-3|TRBV3-1/TRBV3-2
TGTGCCAGCAGCCGTCGGGACAGTGGAAACACCATATATTTT
CASSRRDSGNTIYF
>TRBD1|.|TRBJ1-5|TRBV19
TGTGCCAGTAGGACCGGGACAGGGTATCAGCCCCAGCATTTT
CASRTGTGYQPQHF
>.|.|TRBJ2-7|TRBV20-1
TGCAGTGCCAGTAAGGACAGATCTTGGGAGCAGTACTTC
CSASKDRSWEQYF
>.|.|TRBJ2-5|TRBV18
TGTGCCAGCTCACCACCGGAGCCCGGGGGTGGCCAAGAGACCCAGTACTTC
CASSPPEPGGGQETQYF
>TRBD1|once|TRBJ1-5|TRBV4-2
TGTGCCAGCAGCCAAGGCCGGGACAGGGGGCCTCAGCCCCAGCATTTT
CASSQGRDRGPQPQHF
>.|.|TRBJ1-2|TRBV18
TGTGCCAGCTCACCAGTGGTGCAGGGGAGGGATTATGGCTACACCTTC
CASSPVVQGRDYGYTF
>TRBD2|.|TRBJ2-5|TRBV6-5
TGTGCCAGCAGCCCCAGGGAGGGACAAGAGACCCAGTACTTC
CASSPREGQETQYF
>.|.|TRBJ2-2|TRBV2
TGTGCCAGCACGTTCCTAGGCGCGAATGGGGAGCTGTTTTTT
CASTFLGANGELFF
>.|.|TRBJ2-1|TRBV24-1
TGTGCCACCAGTGAGGGGCAGGGCCGTAACAATGAGCAGTTCTTC
CATSEGQGRNNEQFF
>.|.|TRBJ1-4|TRBV5-1
TGCGCCAGCAGCTTGCAGGTCCCGAGTGAAAAACTGTTTTTT
CASSLQVPSEKLFF
>TRBD2|.|TRBJ2-3|TRBV7-8
TGTGCCAGCTCTTTTAGGGTAGCGGGGGGTGCCCCTAGCACAGATACGCAGTATTTT
CASSFRVAGGAPSTDTQYF
>.|.|TRBJ1-2|TRBV15
TGTGCCACCAGCAGAAATTCAGGCGGCTACACCTTC
CATSRNSGGYTF